This T cell receptor beta chain was captured by sequencing in a study of T cell responses to AZD1222 COVID-19 vaccine. Regarding the study as a whole: The donor cohort was predominantly white British with a female majority, and clonal diversity may have been underestimated. Nearly half of spike-specific TCRs reportedly go after variant regions that carry no mutations.

Some clones are missing from TCRdb's copy, which holds only in-frame ones; the method was immunoSEQ multiplex PCR. The sample gives 85,000 to 100,000 clones, almost 80% of which show up once; roughly 21% is in the top ten. Of note for this clone: Its antigen remains unidentified.

This TCR was sampled from an adult in good health. Sequences were derived from peripheral blood, sampled on day 0 of AZD1222 vaccination.

The CDR3 sequence is CASSQSGGRDTGELFF. CDR3 nucleotide sequence: TGTGCCAGCAGCCAAAGCGGTGGCAGGGACACCGGGGAGCTGTTTTTT. The J gene is TRBJ2-2, the V gene TRBV3-1 (or the pseudogene TRBV3-2); D is tentatively TRBD1 or TRBD2 (5 bases each). Looked up from germline, CDR1 is LGHDT and CDR2 is YNNKEL (reference sequence). The V and J ends lost 2 bases and 3 bases respectively, with 13 bases between them. CDR3 length: 16 amino acids.